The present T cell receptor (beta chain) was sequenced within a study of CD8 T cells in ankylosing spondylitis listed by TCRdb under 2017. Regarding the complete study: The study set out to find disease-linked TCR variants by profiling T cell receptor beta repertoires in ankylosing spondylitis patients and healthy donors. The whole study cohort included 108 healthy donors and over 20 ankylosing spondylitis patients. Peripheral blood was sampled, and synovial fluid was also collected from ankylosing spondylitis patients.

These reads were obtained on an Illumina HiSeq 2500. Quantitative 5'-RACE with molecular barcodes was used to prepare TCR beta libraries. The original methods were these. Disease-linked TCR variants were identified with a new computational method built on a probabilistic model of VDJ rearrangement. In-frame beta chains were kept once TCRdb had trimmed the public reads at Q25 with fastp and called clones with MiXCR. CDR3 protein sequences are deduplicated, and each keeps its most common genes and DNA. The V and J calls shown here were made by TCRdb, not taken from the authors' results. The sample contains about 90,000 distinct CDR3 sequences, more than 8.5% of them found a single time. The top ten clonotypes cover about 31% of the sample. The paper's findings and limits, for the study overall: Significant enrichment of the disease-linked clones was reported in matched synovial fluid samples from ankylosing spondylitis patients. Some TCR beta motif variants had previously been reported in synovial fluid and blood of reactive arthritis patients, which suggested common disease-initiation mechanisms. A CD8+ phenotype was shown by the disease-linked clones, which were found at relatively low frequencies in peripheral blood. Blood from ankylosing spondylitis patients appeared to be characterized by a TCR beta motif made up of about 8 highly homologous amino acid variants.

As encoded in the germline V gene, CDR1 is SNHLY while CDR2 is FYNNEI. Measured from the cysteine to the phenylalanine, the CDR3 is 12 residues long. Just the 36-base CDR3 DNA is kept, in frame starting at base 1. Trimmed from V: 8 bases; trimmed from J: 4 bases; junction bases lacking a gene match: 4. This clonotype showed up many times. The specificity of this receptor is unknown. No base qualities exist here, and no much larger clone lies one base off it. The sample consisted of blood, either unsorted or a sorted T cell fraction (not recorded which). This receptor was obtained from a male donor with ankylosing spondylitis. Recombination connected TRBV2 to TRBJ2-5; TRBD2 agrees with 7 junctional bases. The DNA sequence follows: TGTGCCAGCGTGCGGGAGCTAGAGACCCAGTACTTC. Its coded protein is CASVRELETQYF.